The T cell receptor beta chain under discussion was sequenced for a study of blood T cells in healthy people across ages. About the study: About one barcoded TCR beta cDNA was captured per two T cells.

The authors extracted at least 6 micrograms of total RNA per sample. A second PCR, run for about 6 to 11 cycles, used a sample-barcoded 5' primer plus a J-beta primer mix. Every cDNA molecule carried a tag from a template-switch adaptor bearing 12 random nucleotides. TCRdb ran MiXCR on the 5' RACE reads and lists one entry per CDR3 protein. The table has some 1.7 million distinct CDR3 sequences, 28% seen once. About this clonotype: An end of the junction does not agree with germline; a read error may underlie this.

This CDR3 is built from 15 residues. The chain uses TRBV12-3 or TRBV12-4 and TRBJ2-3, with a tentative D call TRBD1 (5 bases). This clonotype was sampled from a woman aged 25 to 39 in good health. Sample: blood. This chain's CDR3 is CASSSQGWGTDTQYF. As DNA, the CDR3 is TGTGCCAGCAGCTCCCAGGGTTGGGGCACGGATACGCAGTATTTT.